The 30 T cell receptor beta chains given below trace back to one sample, sequenced in a study of molecular identifiers for immune sequencing clone quantification. TCRdb reanalysed the PCR reads using MiXCR and keeps one entry per CDR3 protein. The sample holds 300,000 to 350,000 distinct CDR3 sequences; roughly 23% are singletons and the top ten take 0.75% to 0.85%. The sequencing input was naive CD8+ T cells from blood, with Jurkat cell RNA spiked in. Subset given: FACS-sorted CD8+CD4-CCR7+CD45RA+ naive T cells. The receptors stem from a human donor in good health. Some libraries in this study had Jurkat cell RNA spiked in.

This clonotype has just a few counts. The V gene is TRBV27, the J gene TRBJ2-3, with D perhaps TRBD1 (6 bases). The CDR3 sequence is 13 residues long. With 7 bases removed from V and 2 bases from J, the gap between germline ends came to 10 bases. Germline V lookup: CDR1 MNHEY, CDR2 SMNVEV (reference sequence). CDR3 coding DNA: TGTGCCAGCACCCGGACAGTCACAGATACGCAGTATTTT. As protein: CASTRTVTDTQYF.

This clonotype was detected many times. The CDR3 region is CASSSTPGDEQFF. The CDR3 DNA is TGTGCCAGCAGCTCCACCCCGGGGGATGAGCAGTTCTTC. The rearrangement joins TRBV11-2 to TRBJ2-1; TRBD2 might be the D (6 bases). CDR3 length: 13 residues. Germline loops: CDR1 SGHAT, CDR2 FQNNGV. V gave up 4 bases and J gave up 8 bases, with 12 bases separating them. The entire variable domain, with the rest obtained from reference TRBV11-2 and TRBJ2-1, is as follows: EAGVAQSPRYKIIEKRQSVAFWCNPISGHATLYWYQQILGQGPKLLIQFQNNGVVDDSQLPKDRFSAERLKGVDSTLKIQPAKLEDSAVYLCASSSTPGDEQFFGPGTRLTVL.

The rearrangement links TRBV12-3 or TRBV12-4 to TRBJ1-5; no clear D gene. The CDR3 extends over 15 amino acids. Trimming took off 2 bases at V and 2 bases at J, with 10 bases between the two ends. CDR3 coding DNA: TGTGCCAGCAGTTTAAGTTCGATTGGCAATCAGCCCCAGCATTTT. Translating it yields CASSLSSIGNQPQHF.

This clonotype appeared many times. The chain recombines TRBV7-9 with TRBJ2-6; no reliable D call. Trimming took 5 bases from V and 2 from J, leaving 7 bases between them. CDR1 and CDR2 from the germline V gene are SEHNR and FQNEAQ (reference sequence). This CDR3 has 14 amino acids. In DNA, the CDR3 is TGTGCCAGCAGCCATAGCACTGGGGCCAACGTCCTGACTTTC. This sequence encodes CASSHSTGANVLTF.

This clonotype has at least ten counts. The rearrangement uses TRBV25-1 and TRBJ2-7, with TRBD1 matching over 10 bases. The CDR3 totals 14 residues. V gave up 10 bases and J gave up 7 bases; unmatched junction bases: 13. The V gene's germline CDR1 is MGHDK and CDR2 SYGVNS. The CDR3 sequence: CATLYGTGVEEQYF. The CDR3 DNA sequence: TGTGCCACCCTATACGGGACAGGGGTTGAAGAGCAGTACTTC.

This clonotype was detected many times. This chain links TRBV27 with TRBJ2-5, with D uncertain. The CDR3 consists of 13 residues. Trimming took 2 bases from V and 5 from J, leaving 9 bases between them. Germline assignment: CDR1 MNHEY and CDR2 SMNVEV (reference sequence). CDR3 amino acids: CASSLEPDETQYF. The CDR3 nucleotides read TGTGCCAGCAGTTTAGAGCCGGACGAGACCCAGTACTTC.

This clonotype was counted at least ten times. The chain links TRBV29-1 to TRBJ1-2; D gene unclear. The CDR3 has 12 amino acids. Germline V gives CDR1 SQVTM, CDR2 ANQGSEA. The V end lost 3 bases, the J end lost 7 bases, and 12 bases lay between the germline ends. CDR3 nucleotides: TGCAGCGTTGACCCTAAAATTCCTGGCTACACCTTC. Translating it yields CSVDPKIPGYTF.

As for this clonotype: The conserved closing phenylalanine or tryptophan is absent in this CDR3, likely reflecting a read error. The DNA is omitted, as the CDR3 cannot be located on it reliably, and the CDR3 follows TCRdb's listing. The chain uses TRBV20-1 and TRBJ2-7; the table's D call, TRBD1, has no DNA check behind it. Germline assignment: CDR1 DFQATT and CDR2 SNEGSKA (reference sequence). The CDR3 extends over 11 residues, inclusive of both ends. The CDR3 protein is CSARDTGTFIM.

This clonotype was seen ten or more times. V and J are TRBV6-5 and TRBJ1-5; D is ambiguous. This CDR3 spans 14 amino acids. Trimming took 5 bases from V and 6 from J, leaving 14 bases between them. The germline CDR1 and CDR2 sequences are MNHEY and SVGAGI. The CDR3 nucleotides are TGTGCCAGCAGTCACACGGACCAAAGTCAGCCCCAGCATTTT. This translates into CASSHTDQSQPQHF.

In this sample, this clonotype turned up once. This sequence may be a read error, since a much larger clone differs from it by one base. The rearrangement links TRBV27 to TRBJ1-1; D is perhaps TRBD1 (6 bases). The CDR3 runs to 13 residues. Germline values: CDR1 MNHEY, CDR2 SMNVEV (reference sequence). CDR3 protein: CASGFTGRAEAFF. The CDR3 nucleotides are TGTGCCAGCGGTTTCACAGGGCGCGCTGAAGCTTTCTTT.

This clonotype was detected many times. The CDR3 here is CSVRTDPGNTIYF. The CDR3 region has the DNA TGCAGCGTTAGGACAGATCCTGGAAACACCATATATTTT. V gene TRBV29-1 combines with J gene TRBJ1-3, with D possibly being TRBD1 (6 bases). Germline V lookup: CDR1 SQVTM, CDR2 ANQGSEA. Trimming cost V 5 bases and J 2 bases, with 10 bases left between them. The CDR3 loop spans 13 amino acids.

This clonotype was counted ten times or more. The gene calls are TRBV5-6 and TRBJ1-3, with TRBD1 matching 7 bases. The CDR3 sequence is 15 residues long. The germline gives CDR1 SGHDT, CDR2 YYEEEE. V gave up 4 bases and J gave up 2 bases; unmatched junction bases: 6. In DNA form, the CDR3 reads TGTGCCAGCAGCCTGACAGGGTCAACTGGAAACACCATATATTTT. It translates to CASSLTGSTGNTIYF.

About this clonotype: This may come from a read error, since a much larger clone is one base off. The CDR3 ends on some other residue instead of the conserved phenylalanine or tryptophan, so this is likely a read error. V and J are TRBV28 and TRBJ2-1; 8 bases are a match to TRBD2. The germline V gene has CDR1 MDHEN and CDR2 SYDVKM. The CDR3 consists of 17 residues. With 2 bases clipped from V and 6 bases from J, the junction kept 12 bases outside the gene matches. CDR3 region: CASSLTHLGSGVNEQFL. Here the CDR3 DNA reads TGTGCCAGCAGTTTAACCCACTTGGGTAGCGGGGTCAATGAGCAGTTCCTC.

The V gene is TRBV9, the J gene TRBJ1-1; D is uncertain. CDR3 size: 14 residues. Deletions cut 0 bases from V and 1 base from J, with 7 bases between. In germline, CDR1 is SGDLS, CDR2 YYNGEE. CDR3 nucleotides: TGTGCCAGCAGCGTAGATAGTCGGAACACTGAAGCTTTCTTT. It specifies CASSVDSRNTEAFF.

Concerning this clonotype: This may come from a read error, since a much larger clone is one base off. The genes are TRBV6-5 and TRBJ2-7; 8 nucleotides line up with TRBD2. Germline CDR1 reads MNHEY; CDR2 reads SVGAGI. The CDR3 extends over 17 amino acids. J gave up 0 bases and V 5 bases, and 12 bases lay outside the gene matches. CDR3 nucleotides: TGTGCCAGCAGTCACGACGCTACGGGAGGGCCCTCCTACGAGCAGTACTTC. Amino acids: CASSHDATGGPSYEQYF.

This clonotype was detected ten times or more. J is TRBJ1-1 and V is TRBV4-1; D not resolved. Trimming stripped 4 bases from V and 1 base from J, with 13 bases between. The CDR3 loop spans 15 amino acids. CDR1 MGHRA and CDR2 YSYEKL come from the germline V gene. The CDR3 sequence: CASSPSVAANTEAFF. The CDR3 DNA sequence: TGCGCCAGCAGCCCAAGCGTGGCAGCGAACACTGAAGCTTTCTTT.

The chain recombines TRBV7-9 with TRBJ2-5; 8 nucleotides match TRBD2. Germline assignment: CDR1 SEHNR and CDR2 FQNEAQ (reference sequence). V gave up 8 bases and J gave up 3 bases; unmatched junction bases: 5. The CDR3 loop spans 13 amino acids. The CDR3 DNA reads as TGTGCCAGCCGACAACTAGCGGAAGAGACCCAGTACTTC. Its protein product is CASRQLAEETQYF. Variable domain in full (rest from reference TRBV7-9 and TRBJ2-5): DTGVSQNPRHKITKRGQNVTFRCDPISEHNRLYWYRQTLGQGPEFLTYFQNEAQLEKSRLLSDRFSAERPKGSFSTLEIQRTEQGDSAMYLCASRQLAEETQYFGPGTRLLVL.

The chain combines TRBV4-1 with TRBJ1-1, with D hard to call. V dropped 3 bases and J dropped 5 bases, with 19 bases sitting between them. The CDR3 runs 16 residues. CDR1 MGHRA and CDR2 YSYEKL come from the germline V gene. CDR3 sequence reads: CASSHPNQPFGTEAFF. In nucleotides, the CDR3 is TGCGCCAGCAGCCACCCGAATCAGCCTTTTGGGACTGAAGCTTTCTTT.

This clonotype came up a few times. The CDR3 sequence is CASSPRGTQITSEQYF. CDR3 DNA: TGTGCCAGCAGTCCCAGGGGGACACAAATAACCAGCGAGCAGTACTTC. V and J are TRBV28 and TRBJ2-7, with 7 bases identical to TRBD1. V lost 5 bases and J lost 6; bases outside the gene matches: 16. Germline V gene data show CDR1 as MDHEN and CDR2 as SYDVKM. The CDR3 consists of 16 residues.

The sample holds many counts of this clonotype. The CDR3 spells CASSQDVPGGYVPNTEAFF. CDR3 in DNA: TGTGCCAGCAGCCAAGATGTTCCAGGGGGGTATGTTCCGAACACTGAAGCTTTCTTT. This chain links TRBV4-2 with TRBJ1-1; 7 positions agree with TRBD1. This CDR3 has 19 residues. In germline, CDR1 is LGHNA, CDR2 YNFKEQ. Trimming took 0 bases from V and 1 from J; bases not matched to a gene: 14.

This clonotype has a count of ten or more. The chain couples TRBV4-1 to TRBJ1-1, with 8 bases aligning to TRBD1. V shed 4 bases, J shed 1 base, and the junction held 5 bases outside the gene matches. The CDR3 covers 15 residues. CDR1 MGHRA and CDR2 YSYEKL come from the germline V gene. The CDR3 reads CASSPFTGGNTEAFF. In DNA form, the CDR3 reads TGCGCCAGCAGCCCCTTTACAGGGGGGAACACTGAAGCTTTCTTT.

Note on this clonotype: A much bigger clone sits one base away, suggesting this may be a read error. The chain recombines TRBV29-1 with TRBJ2-1; 7 nucleotides agree with TRBD1. The CDR3 totals 14 residues. Germline CDR1 SQVTM, CDR2 ANQGSEA. The CDR3 is CSVDRPFGLNEQSF. CDR3 nucleotide sequence: TGCAGCGTGGACAGGCCCTTTGGGCTGAATGAGCAGTCCTTC.

As regards this clonotype: Given a much more abundant clone one base away, this may be a read error. The chain uses TRBV9 and TRBJ1-5; no firm D call. Germline V gives CDR1 SGDLS, CDR2 YYNGEE. The length of the CDR3 is 13 residues. V lost 0 bases and J lost 8, with 9 bases in between. The CDR3 DNA reads TGTGCCAGCAGCGTAGCTGTGACGGAGCCCCAGCATTTT. Translated: CASSVAVTEPQHF.

Ten or more counts support this clonotype. The chain employs TRBV7-6 and TRBJ1-5; tentative D call: TRBD1 (5 bases). CDR3 length equals 14 residues. Germline-derived CDR1 and CDR2 are SGHVS and FNYEAQ. V was pared by 5 bases and J by 5 bases, with 13 bases between. Here the CDR3 DNA reads TGTGCCAGCAGCCCCTGGGGGGGGGATCAGCCCCAGCATTTT. It encodes CASSPWGGDQPQHF.

Comments on this clonotype: Given a much more abundant clone one base away, this may be a read error. The chain carries TRBV2 and TRBJ2-7; unclear D gene. CDR1 is SNHLY and CDR2 is FYNNEI in the germline V gene. Trimming took off 8 bases at V and 0 bases at J, with 17 bases between the two ends. The CDR3 has 15 residues. The CDR3 sequence: CASLMKTRLSYEQYF. As DNA, the CDR3 is TGTGCCAGCCTTATGAAAACCAGGCTCTCCTACGAGCAGTACTTC.

This clonotype was counted many times. The rearrangement links TRBV7-2 to TRBJ2-3, with D perhaps matching TRBD1 (6 bases). The CDR3 consists of 18 residues. The V gene lost 3 bases and the J gene lost 1 base, with 20 bases spanning the gap. Germline V CDR1 and CDR2: SGHTA, FQGNSA. The DNA of the CDR3 is TGTGCCAGCAGCTTGGACCTTACAGGGAACGTCGGCACAGATACGCAGTATTTT. Translating it yields CASSLDLTGNVGTDTQYF.

This clonotype appeared a few times. This chain joins TRBV11-2 and TRBJ1-1, with 8 bases lining up with TRBD1. The CDR3 length is 14 residues. V was clipped by 4 bases and J by 7 bases; unmatched bases: 8. Per germline, CDR1 SGHAT and CDR2 FQNNGV. The CDR3 here is CASSSYQGASEAFF. The DNA for the CDR3 is TGTGCCAGCAGCTCGTATCAGGGGGCTAGTGAAGCTTTCTTT.

This CDR3 is CASSPAGGSTEAFF. As DNA, the CDR3 is TGTGCCAGCAGCCCGGCAGGAGGAAGCACTGAAGCTTTCTTT. The chain uses TRBV27 and TRBJ1-1; D gene unclear. There are 14 residues in the CDR3. The germline V and J ends were trimmed by 6 bases and 4 bases, with 15 bases remaining between them. CDR1 and CDR2 (germline): MNHEY, SMNVEV (reference sequence).

Notes on this clonotype: Just one base apart from a much larger clone, this may be a read error. This CDR3 is missing its conserved last phenylalanine or tryptophan, likely due to a read error. The CDR3 protein is CATSSTPDHDADTQYI. Written as DNA, the CDR3 is TGTGCCACCAGTAGCACCCCGGACCACGACGCAGATACGCAGTATATT. The chain carries TRBV24-1 and TRBJ2-3, with no clear D. CDR3 length: 16 residues. V was shortened by 6 bases and J by 4 bases, with 19 bases between the two germline ends. The V gene's germline CDR1 is KGHDR and CDR2 SFDVKD.

The J gene is TRBJ2-7, the V gene TRBV28; D unresolved. This CDR3 has 15 residues. Trimming cost V 2 bases and J 6 bases, with 17 bases left between them. Germline loops: CDR1 MDHEN, CDR2 SYDVKM. CDR3 bases: TGTGCCAGCAGTTTAGACGTAGAGACGGCTCGCGAGCAGTACTTC. Amino acid sequence: CASSLDVETAREQYF. The variable domain in full, with the rest retrieved from reference TRBV28 and TRBJ2-7, is DVKVTQSSRYLVKRTGEKVFLECVQDMDHENMFWYRQDPGLGLRLIYFSYDVKMKEKGDIPEGYSVSREKKERFSLILESASTNQTSMYLCASSLDVETAREQYFGPGTRLTVT.